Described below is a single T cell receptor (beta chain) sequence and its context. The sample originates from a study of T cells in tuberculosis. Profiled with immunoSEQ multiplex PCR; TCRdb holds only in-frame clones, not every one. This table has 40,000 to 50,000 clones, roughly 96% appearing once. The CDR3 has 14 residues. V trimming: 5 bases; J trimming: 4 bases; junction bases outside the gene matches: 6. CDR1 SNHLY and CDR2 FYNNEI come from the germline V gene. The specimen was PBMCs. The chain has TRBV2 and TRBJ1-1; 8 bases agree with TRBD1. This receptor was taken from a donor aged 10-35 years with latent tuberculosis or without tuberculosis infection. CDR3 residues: CASSQLTGGTEAFF. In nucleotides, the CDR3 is TGTGCCAGCAGTCAGCTCACAGGGGGCACTGAAGCTTTCTTT.